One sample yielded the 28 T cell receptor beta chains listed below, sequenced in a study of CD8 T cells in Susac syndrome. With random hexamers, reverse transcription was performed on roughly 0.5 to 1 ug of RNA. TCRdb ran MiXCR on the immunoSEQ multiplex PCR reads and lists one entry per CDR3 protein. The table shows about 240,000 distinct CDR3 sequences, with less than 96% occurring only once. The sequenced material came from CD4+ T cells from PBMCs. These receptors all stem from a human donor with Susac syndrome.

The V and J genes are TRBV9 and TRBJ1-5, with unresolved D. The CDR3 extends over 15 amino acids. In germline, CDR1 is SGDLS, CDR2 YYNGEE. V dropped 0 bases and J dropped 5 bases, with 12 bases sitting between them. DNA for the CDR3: TGTGCCAGCAGCGTAGAACGGTGCCAGTATCAGCCCCAGCATTTT. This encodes CASSVERCQYQPQHF.

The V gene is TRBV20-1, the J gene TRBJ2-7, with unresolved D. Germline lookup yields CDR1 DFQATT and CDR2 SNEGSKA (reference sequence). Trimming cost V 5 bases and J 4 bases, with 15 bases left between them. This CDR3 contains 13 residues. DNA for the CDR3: TGCAGTGCTTCGGACGGTAGAAGGTACGAGCAGTACTTC. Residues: CSASDGRRYEQYF.

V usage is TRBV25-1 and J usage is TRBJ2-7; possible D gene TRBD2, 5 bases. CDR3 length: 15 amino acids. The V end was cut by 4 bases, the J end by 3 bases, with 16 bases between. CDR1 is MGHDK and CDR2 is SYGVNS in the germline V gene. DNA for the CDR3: TGTGCCAGCAGTGCGTCACTCGGGGAACTCTACGAGCAGTACTTC. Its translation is CASSASLGELYEQYF.

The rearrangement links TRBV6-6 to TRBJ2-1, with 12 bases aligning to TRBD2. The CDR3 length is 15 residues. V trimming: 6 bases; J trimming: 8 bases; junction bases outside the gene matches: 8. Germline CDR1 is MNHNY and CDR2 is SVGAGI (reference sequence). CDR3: CASRPSGRVVDEQFF. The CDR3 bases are TGTGCCAGCAGGCCTAGCGGGAGGGTTGTGGATGAGCAGTTCTTC.

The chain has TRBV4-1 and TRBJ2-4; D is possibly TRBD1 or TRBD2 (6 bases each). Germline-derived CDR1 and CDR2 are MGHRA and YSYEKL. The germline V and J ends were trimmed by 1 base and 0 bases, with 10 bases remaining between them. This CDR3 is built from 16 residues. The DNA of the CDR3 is TGCGCCAGCAGCCAAGTAGGGGGACTAGCCAAAAACATTCAGTACTTC. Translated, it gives CASSQVGGLAKNIQYF.

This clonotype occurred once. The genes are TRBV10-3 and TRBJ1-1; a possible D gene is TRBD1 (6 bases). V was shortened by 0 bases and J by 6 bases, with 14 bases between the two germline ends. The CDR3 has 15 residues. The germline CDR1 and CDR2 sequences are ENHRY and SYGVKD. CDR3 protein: CAISESPGARAEAFF. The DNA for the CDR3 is TGTGCCATCAGTGAGTCCCCGGGGGCCAGGGCTGAAGCTTTCTTT.

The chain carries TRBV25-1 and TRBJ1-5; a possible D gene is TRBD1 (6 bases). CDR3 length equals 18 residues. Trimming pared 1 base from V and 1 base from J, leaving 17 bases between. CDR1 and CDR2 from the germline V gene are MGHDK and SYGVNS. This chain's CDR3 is CASSELLDSILSNQPQHF. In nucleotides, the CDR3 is TGTGCCAGCAGTGAATTGCTGGACAGTATCCTAAGCAATCAGCCCCAGCATTTT.

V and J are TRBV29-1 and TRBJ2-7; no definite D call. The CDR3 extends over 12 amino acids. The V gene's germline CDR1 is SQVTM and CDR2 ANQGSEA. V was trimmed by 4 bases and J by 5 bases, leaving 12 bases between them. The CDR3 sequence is CSVVVSSNEQYF. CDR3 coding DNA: TGCAGCGTTGTTGTGTCGTCTAACGAGCAGTACTTC.

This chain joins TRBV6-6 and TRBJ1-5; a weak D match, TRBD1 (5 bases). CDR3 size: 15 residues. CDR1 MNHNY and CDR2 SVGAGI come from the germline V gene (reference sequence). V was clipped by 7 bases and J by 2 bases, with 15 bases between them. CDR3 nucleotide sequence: TGTGCCAGCAAAGACGCAGGGTTGGGCAATCAGCCCCAGCATTTT. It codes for CASKDAGLGNQPQHF.

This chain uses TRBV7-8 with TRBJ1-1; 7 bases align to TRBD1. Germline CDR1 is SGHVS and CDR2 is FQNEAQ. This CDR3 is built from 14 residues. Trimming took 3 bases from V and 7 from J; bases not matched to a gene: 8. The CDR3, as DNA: TGTGCCAGCAGCTTTGCGACGAGGGGGCTTGAAGCTTTCTTT. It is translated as CASSFATRGLEAFF.

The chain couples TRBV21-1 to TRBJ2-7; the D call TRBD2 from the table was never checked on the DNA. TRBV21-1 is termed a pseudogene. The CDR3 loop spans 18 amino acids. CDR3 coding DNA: TGTGCCAGCAGCGAAGGGACCGGTGGGCGGGAGAGATCGGGAGAGCAGTACTTC. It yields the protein CASSEGTGGRERSGEQYF.

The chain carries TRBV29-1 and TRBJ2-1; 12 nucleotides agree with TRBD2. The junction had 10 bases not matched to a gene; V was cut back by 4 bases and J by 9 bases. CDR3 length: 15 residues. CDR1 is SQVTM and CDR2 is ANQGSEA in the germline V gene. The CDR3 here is CSVAFRLAGASEQFF. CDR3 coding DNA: TGCAGCGTTGCTTTTAGACTAGCGGGAGCTAGTGAGCAGTTCTTC.

The CDR3 spells CSAPTTSGRYEQYF. The CDR3 bases are TGCAGTGCTCCTACGACTAGCGGGAGATACGAGCAGTACTTC. The rearrangement uses TRBV20-1 and TRBJ2-7; TRBD2 matches 12 bases. Germline lookup yields CDR1 DFQATT and CDR2 SNEGSKA (reference sequence). CDR3 size: 14 residues. J gave up 4 bases and V 5 bases, and 6 bases lay outside the gene matches.

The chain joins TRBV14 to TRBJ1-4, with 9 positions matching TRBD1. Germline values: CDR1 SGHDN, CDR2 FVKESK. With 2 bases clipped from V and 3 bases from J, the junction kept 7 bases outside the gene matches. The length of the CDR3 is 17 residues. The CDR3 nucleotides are TGTGCCAGCAGCCAATTTACAGGGGGCTGGGCTAATGAAAAACTGTTTTTT. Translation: CASSQFTGGWANEKLFF.

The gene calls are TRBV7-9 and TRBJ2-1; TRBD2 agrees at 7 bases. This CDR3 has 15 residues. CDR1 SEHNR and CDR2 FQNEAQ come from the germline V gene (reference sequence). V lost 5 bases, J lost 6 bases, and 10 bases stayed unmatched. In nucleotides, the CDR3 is TGTGCCAGCAGCCGGGGGGATGGGGTTGTCAATGAGCAGTTCTTC. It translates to CASSRGDGVVNEQFF.

CDR3 DNA sequence: TGTGCCAGCAAACCCACTAGCCCGGTCCAAGAGACCCAGTACTTC. This codes for CASKPTSPVQETQYF. The rearrangement links TRBV5-6 to TRBJ2-5; a possible D gene is TRBD2 (6 bases). With 6 bases removed from V and 1 base from J, the gap between germline ends came to 16 bases. Looked up from germline, CDR1 is SGHDT and CDR2 is YYEEEE. The CDR3 sequence is 15 residues long.

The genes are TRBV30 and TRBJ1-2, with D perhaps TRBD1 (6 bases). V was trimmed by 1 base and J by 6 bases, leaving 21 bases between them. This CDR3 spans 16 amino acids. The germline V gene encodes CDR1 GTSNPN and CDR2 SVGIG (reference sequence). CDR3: CAWSAQNRVLGNGYTF. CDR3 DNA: TGTGCCTGGAGTGCCCAAAACAGGGTACTAGGGAATGGCTACACCTTC. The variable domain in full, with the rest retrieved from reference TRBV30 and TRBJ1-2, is SQTIHQWPATLVQPVGSPLSLECTVEGTSNPNLYWYRQAAGRGLQLLFYSVGIGQISSEVPQNLSASRPQDRQFILSSKKLLLSDSGFYLCAWSAQNRVLGNGYTFGSGTRLTVV.

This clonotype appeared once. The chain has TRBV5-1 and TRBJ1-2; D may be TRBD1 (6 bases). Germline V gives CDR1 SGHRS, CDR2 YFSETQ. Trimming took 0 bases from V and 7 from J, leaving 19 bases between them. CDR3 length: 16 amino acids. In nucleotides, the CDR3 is TGCGCCAGCAGCTTGGCAGGGGACACCCTATCCGCTGGCTACACCTTC. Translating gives CASSLAGDTLSAGYTF.

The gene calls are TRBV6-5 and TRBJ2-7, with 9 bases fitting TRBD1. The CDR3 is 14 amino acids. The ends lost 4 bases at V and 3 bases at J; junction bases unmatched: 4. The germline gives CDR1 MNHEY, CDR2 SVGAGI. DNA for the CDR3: TGTGCCAGCAGTTTCCGGGACAGGGTCTACGAGCAGTACTTC. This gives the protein CASSFRDRVYEQYF.

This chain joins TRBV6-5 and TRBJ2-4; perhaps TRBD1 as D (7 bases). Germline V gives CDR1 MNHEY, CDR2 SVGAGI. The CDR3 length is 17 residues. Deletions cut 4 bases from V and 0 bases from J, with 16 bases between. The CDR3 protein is CASSFTTGTLAKNIQYF. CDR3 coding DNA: TGTGCCAGCAGTTTTACGACAGGGACTTTAGCCAAAAACATTCAGTACTTC.

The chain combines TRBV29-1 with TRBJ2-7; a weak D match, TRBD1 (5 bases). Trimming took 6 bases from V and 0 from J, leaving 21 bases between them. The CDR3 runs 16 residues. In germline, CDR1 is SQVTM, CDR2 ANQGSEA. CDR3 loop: CSVPLRQRPSSYEQYF. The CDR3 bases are TGCAGCGTCCCCCTTAGACAGCGCCCCAGCTCCTACGAGCAGTACTTC.

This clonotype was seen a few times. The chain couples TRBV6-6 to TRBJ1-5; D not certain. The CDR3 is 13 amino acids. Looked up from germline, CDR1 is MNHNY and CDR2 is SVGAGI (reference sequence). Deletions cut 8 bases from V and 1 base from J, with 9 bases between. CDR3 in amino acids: CASVQDSNQPQHF. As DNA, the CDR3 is TGTGCCAGCGTTCAGGACAGCAATCAGCCCCAGCATTTT.

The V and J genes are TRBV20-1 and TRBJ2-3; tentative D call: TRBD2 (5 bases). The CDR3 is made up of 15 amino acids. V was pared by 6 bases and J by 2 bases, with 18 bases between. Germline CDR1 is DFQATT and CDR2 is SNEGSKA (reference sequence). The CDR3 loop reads CSATEGAWNTDTQYF. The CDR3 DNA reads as TGCAGTGCAACAGAGGGAGCTTGGAACACAGATACGCAGTATTTT.

The CDR3 sequence: CASSARHQETQYF. CDR3 DNA sequence: TGTGCCAGCAGTGCGAGACACCAAGAGACCCAGTACTTC. The chain links TRBV2 to TRBJ2-5; D ambiguous. Germline values: CDR1 SNHLY, CDR2 FYNNEI. The CDR3 totals 13 residues. V dropped 4 bases and J dropped 0 bases, with 6 bases sitting between them. Together with reference TRBV2 and TRBJ2-5, the CDR3 gives the full variable domain: EPEVTQTPSHQVTQMGQEVILRCVPISNHLYFYWYRQILGQKVEFLVSFYNNEISEKSEIFDDQFSVERPDGSNFTLKIRSTKLEDSAMYFCASSARHQETQYFGPGTRLLVL.

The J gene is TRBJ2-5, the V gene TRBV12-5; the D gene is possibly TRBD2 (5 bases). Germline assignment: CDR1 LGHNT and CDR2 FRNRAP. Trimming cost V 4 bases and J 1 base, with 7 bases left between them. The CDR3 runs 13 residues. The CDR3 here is CASGWETQETQYF. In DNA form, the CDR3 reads TGTGCTAGTGGTTGGGAGACCCAAGAGACCCAGTACTTC.

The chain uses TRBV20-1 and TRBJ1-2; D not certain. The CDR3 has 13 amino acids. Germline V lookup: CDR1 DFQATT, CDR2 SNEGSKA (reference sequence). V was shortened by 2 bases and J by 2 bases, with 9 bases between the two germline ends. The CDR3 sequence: CSARSDKNYGYTF. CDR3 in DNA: TGCAGTGCTAGATCAGACAAAAACTATGGCTACACCTTC.

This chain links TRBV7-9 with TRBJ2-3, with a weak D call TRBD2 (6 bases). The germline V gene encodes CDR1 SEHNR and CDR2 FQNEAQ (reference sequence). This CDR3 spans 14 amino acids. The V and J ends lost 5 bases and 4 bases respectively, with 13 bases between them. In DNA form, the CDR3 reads TGTGCCAGCAGCGCCCTGACGGGGGCAGATACGCAGTATTTT. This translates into CASSALTGADTQYF.

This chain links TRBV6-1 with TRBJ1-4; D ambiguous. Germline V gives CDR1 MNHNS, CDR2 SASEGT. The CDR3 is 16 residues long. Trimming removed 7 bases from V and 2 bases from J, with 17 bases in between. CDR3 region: CASTNRHPATNEKLFF. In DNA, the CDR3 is TGTGCCAGCACCAACCGCCACCCGGCGACTAATGAAAAACTGTTTTTT.